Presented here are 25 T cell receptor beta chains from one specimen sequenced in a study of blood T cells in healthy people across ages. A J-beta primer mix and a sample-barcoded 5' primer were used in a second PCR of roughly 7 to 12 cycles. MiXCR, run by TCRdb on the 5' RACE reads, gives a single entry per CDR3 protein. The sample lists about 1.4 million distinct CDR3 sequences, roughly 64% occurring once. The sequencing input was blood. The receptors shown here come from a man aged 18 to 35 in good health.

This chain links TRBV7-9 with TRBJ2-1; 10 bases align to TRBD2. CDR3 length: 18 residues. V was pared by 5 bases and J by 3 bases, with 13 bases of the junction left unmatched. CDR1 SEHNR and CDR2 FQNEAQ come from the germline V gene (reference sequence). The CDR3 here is CASSRILAGEIDYNEQFF. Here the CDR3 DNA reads TGTGCCAGCAGCCGGATCCTAGCGGGGGAGATCGACTACAATGAGCAGTTCTTC.

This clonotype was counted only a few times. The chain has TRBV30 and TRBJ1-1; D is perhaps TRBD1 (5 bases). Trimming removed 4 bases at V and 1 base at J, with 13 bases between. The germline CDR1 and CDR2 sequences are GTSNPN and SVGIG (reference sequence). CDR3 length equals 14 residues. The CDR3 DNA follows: TGTGCCTGGAAAAAACTGGGGGGGAACACTGAAGCTTTCTTT. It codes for CAWKKLGGNTEAFF.

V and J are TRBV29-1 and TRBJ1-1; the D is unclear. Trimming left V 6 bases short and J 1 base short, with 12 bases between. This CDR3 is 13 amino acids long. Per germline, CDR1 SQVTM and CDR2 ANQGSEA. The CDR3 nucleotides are TGCAGCGTCGCGTGGTCGGAGAACACTGAAGCTTTCTTT. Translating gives CSVAWSENTEAFF. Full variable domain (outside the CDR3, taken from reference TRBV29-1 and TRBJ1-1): SAVISQKPSRDICQRGTSLTIQCQVDSQVTMMFWYRQQPGQSLTLIATANQGSEATYESGFVIDKFPISRPNLTFSTLTVSNMSPEDSSIYLCSVAWSENTEAFFGQGTRLTVV.

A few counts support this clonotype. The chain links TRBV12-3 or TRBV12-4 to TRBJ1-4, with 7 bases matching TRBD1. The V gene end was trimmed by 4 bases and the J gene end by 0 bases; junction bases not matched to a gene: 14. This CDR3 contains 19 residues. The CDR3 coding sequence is TGTGCCAGCAGTTCATATTCCCGGGACAGATATTCAACTAATGAAAAACTGTTTTTT. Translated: CASSSYSRDRYSTNEKLFF.

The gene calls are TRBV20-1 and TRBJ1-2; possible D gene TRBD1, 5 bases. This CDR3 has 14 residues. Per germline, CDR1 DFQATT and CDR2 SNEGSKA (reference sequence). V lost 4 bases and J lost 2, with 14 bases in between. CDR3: CSAIVGAGNYGYTF. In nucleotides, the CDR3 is TGCAGTGCTATTGTTGGGGCTGGGAACTATGGCTACACCTTC.

CDR3: CSGYGGSSTDTQYF. In DNA form, the CDR3 reads TGCAGTGGCTATGGGGGATCTAGCACAGATACGCAGTATTTT. The chain links TRBV20-1 to TRBJ2-3; the D gene could be TRBD1 or TRBD2 (5 bases each). This CDR3 is 14 amino acids long. Germline-derived CDR1 and CDR2 are DFQATT and SNEGSKA (reference sequence). The V and J ends lost 7 bases and 0 bases respectively, with 14 bases between them.

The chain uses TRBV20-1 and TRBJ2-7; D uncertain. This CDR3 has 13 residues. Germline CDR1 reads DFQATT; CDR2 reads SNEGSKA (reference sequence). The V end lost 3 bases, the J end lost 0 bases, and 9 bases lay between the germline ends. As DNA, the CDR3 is TGCAGTGCTAGCACAGTCCTCTCCTACGAGCAGTACTTC. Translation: CSASTVLSYEQYF.

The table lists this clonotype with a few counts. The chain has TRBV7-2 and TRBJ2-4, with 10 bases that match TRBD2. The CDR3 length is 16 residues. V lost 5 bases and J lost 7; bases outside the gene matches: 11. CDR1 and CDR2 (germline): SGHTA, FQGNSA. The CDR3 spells CASSPRLAGAWNIQYF. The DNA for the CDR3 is TGTGCCAGCAGCCCCCGGCTAGCGGGGGCCTGGAACATTCAGTACTTC.

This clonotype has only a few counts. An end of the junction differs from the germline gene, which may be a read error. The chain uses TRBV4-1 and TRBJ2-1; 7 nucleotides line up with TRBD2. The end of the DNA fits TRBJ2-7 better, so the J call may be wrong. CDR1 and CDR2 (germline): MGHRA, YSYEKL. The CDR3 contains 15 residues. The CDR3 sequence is CASSLASGSYNEQYF. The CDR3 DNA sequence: TGCGCTAGCAGCTTAGCTAGCGGCTCCTACAATGAGCAGTACTTC.

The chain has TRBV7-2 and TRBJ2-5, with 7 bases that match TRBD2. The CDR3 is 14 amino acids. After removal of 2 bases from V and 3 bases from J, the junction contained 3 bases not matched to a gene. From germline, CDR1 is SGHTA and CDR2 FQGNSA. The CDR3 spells CASSLSSGKETQYF. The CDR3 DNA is TGTGCCAGCAGCTTATCAAGCGGGAAAGAGACCCAGTACTTC.

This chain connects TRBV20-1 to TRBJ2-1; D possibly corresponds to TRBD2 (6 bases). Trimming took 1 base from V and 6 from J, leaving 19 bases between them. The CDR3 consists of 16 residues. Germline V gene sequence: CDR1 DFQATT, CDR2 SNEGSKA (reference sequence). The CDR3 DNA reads TGCAGTGCTAGAGTCCCCGCGGGTGGGGGGAGCAATGAGCAGTTCTTC. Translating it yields CSARVPAGGGSNEQFF.

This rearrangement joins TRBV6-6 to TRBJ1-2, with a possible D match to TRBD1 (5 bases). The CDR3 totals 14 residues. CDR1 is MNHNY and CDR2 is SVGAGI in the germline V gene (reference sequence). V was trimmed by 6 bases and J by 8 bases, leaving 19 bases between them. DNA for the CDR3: TGTGCCAGCAGCATACTAACAGGCCAAGGCGGCTACACCTTC. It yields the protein CASSILTGQGGYTF.

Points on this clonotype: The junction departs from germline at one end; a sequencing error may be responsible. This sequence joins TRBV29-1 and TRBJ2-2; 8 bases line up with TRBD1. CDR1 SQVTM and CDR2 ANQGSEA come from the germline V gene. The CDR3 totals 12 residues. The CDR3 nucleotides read TGCAGCGTAGGCAGGGGGCCCGGGGAGCCGTTTTTT. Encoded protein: CSVGRGPGEPFF.

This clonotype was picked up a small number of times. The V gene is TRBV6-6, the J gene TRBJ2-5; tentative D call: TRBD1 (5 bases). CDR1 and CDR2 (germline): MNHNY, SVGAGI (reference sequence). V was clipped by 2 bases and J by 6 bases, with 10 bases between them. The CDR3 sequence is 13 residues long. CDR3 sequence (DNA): TGTGCCAGCAGTTACGCAGGGTTGCAGACCCAGTACTTC. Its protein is CASSYAGLQTQYF.

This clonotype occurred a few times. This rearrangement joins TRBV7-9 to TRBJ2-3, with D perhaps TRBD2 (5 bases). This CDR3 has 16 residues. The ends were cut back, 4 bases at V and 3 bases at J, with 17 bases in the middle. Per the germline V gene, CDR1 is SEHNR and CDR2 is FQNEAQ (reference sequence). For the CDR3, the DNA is TGTGCCAGCAGCTCCCTGGTGGGCCCGGGGACAGATACGCAGTATTTT. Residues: CASSSLVGPGTDTQYF.

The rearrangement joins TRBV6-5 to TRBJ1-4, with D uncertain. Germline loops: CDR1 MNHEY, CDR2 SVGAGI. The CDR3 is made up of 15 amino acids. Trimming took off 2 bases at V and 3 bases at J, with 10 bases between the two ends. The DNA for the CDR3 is TGTGCCAGCAGTTACGGTCGACGGTCTAATGAAAAACTGTTTTTT. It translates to CASSYGRRSNEKLFF.

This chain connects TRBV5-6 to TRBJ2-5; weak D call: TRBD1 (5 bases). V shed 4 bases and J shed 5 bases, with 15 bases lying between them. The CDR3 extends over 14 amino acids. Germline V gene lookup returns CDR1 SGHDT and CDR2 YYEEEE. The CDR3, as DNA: TGTGCCAGCAGCATGTCCCTAGGGGTGGAGACCCAGTACTTC. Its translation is CASSMSLGVETQYF. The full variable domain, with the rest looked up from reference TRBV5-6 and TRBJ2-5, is DAGVTQSPTHLIKTRGQQVTLRCSPKSGHDTVSWYQQALGQGPQFIFQYYEEEERQRGNFPDRFSGHQFPNYSSELNVNALLLGDSALYLCASSMSLGVETQYFGPGTRLLVL.

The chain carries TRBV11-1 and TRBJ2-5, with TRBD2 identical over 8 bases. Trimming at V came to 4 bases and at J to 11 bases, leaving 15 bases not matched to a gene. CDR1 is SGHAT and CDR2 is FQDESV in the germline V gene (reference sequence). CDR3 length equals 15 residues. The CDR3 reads CASSSHGGGYNEQYF. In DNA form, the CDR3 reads TGTGCCAGCAGCTCGCACGGGGGGGGTTACAATGAGCAGTACTTC.

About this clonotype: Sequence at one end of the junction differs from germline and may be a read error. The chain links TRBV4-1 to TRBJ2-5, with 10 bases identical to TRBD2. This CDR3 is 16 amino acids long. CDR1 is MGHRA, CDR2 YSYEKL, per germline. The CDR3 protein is CASSQGNRLAGESQYF. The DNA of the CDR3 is TGCGCCAGCAGCCAAGGAAATCGGCTAGCGGGAGAGTCCCAGTACTTC.

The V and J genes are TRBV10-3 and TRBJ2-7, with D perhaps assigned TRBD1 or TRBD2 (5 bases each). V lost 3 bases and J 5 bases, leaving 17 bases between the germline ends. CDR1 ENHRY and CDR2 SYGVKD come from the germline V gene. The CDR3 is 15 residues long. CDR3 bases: TGTGCCATCAGTGACGGGACGGGACGGGGTCACGAGCAGTACTTC. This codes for CAISDGTGRGHEQYF.

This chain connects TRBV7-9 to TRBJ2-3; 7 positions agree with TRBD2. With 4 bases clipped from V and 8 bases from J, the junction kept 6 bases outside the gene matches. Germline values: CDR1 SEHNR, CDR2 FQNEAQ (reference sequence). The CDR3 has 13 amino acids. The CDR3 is CASSWDWEGTQYF. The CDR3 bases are TGTGCCAGCAGCTGGGACTGGGAGGGTACGCAGTATTTT.

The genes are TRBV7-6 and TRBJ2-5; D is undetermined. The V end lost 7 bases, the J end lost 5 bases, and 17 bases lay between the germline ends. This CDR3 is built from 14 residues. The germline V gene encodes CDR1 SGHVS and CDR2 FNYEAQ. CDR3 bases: TGTGCCAGCAACCTCCTGGGCCCTGGGGAGACCCAGTACTTC. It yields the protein CASNLLGPGETQYF.

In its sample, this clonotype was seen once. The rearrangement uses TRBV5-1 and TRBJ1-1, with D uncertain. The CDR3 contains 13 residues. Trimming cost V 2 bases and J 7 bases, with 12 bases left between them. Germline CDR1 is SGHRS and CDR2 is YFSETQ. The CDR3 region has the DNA TGCGCCAGCAGCTTCCATCGGCCCGGTGAAGCTTTCTTT. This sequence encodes CASSFHRPGEAFF.

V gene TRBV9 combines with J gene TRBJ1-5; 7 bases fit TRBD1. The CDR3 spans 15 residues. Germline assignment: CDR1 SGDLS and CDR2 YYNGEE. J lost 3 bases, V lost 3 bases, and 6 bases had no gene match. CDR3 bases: TGTGCCAGCAGCGAGGGGGCTGGCACCAATCAGCCCCAGCATTTT. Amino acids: CASSEGAGTNQPQHF.

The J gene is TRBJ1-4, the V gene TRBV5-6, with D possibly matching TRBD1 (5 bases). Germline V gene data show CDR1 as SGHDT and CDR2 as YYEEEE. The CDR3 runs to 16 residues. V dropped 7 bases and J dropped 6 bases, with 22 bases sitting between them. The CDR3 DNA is TGTGCCAGCGCCAAAGATCTAGGGGCACAGGATGAAAAACTGTTTTTT. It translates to CASAKDLGAQDEKLFF.